Below, 27 T cell receptor beta chains from the same sample are listed, as sequenced in a study of cytomegalovirus exposure and HLA in healthy donors. PCR employed 60 Vbeta and 13 Jbeta primers. Measured with immunoSEQ multiplex PCR; TCRdb has only the in-frame clones, and not every one. Altogether about 110,000 clones are present, approximately 86% being singletons, with the ten largest covering more than 1.5%. Input material: PBMCs. The receptors here all came from a man in his forties in good health and CMV-seronegative.

The chain has TRBV2 and TRBJ2-7, with 11 bases fitting TRBD2. J was trimmed by 0 bases and V by 6 bases; bases with no gene match: 7. The germline CDR1 and CDR2 sequences are SNHLY and FYNNEI. The CDR3 consists of 16 residues. DNA for the CDR3: TGTGCCAGCAGCGTGAGACTAGCGGGGAACTCCTACGAGCAGTACTTC. It encodes CASSVRLAGNSYEQYF.

The V call is TRBV14, the J call TRBJ2-2; maybe TRBD1 (6 bases). Per the germline V gene, CDR1 is SGHDN and CDR2 is FVKESK. The CDR3 is made up of 15 amino acids. The germline V and J ends were trimmed by 6 bases and 0 bases, with 11 bases remaining between them. As DNA, the CDR3 is TGTGCCAGCAGACTCGGACAGACGAACACCGGGGAGCTGTTTTTT. Protein sequence: CASRLGQTNTGELFF. Together with reference TRBV14 and TRBJ2-2, the CDR3 gives the full variable domain: EAGVTQFPSHSVIEKGQTVTLRCDPISGHDNLYWYRRVMGKEIKFLLHFVKESKQDESGMPNNRFLAERTGGTYSTLKVQPAELEDSGVYFCASRLGQTNTGELFFGEGSRLTVL.

Only one count was recorded for this clone. V is TRBV30 and J is TRBJ1-5; D perhaps matches TRBD1 (5 bases). V shed 2 bases and J shed 8 bases, with 13 bases lying between them. The CDR3 length is 13 residues. CDR1 and CDR2 (germline): GTSNPN, SVGIG (reference sequence). The CDR3 loop is CAWSKTEDEPQHF. The CDR3 bases are TGTGCCTGGAGTAAGACAGAGGATGAGCCCCAGCATTTT.

The chain has TRBV4-2 and TRBJ1-6; TRBD1 aligns across 10 bases. Germline values: CDR1 LGHNA, CDR2 YNFKEQ. The CDR3 runs 16 residues. Trimming cost V 4 bases and J 9 bases; bases outside gene matches: 9. CDR3: CASSRSRDRGFSPLHF. The CDR3 DNA follows: TGTGCCAGCAGCCGAAGCCGGGACAGGGGTTTTTCACCCCTCCACTTT.

This sequence joins TRBV5-1 and TRBJ1-2; D ambiguous. Germline CDR1 and CDR2: SGHRS and YFSETQ. The CDR3 length is 12 residues. V dropped 4 bases and J dropped 8 bases, with 12 bases sitting between them. Here the CDR3 DNA reads TGCGCCAGCAGCCTTGACGGGTCCGGCTACACCTTC. Protein: CASSLDGSGYTF.

The J gene is TRBJ1-4, the V gene TRBV19, with D possibly being TRBD1 (6 bases). Germline V gives CDR1 LNHDA, CDR2 SQIVND (reference sequence). V was cut by 3 bases and J by 8 bases, with 13 bases left in between. This CDR3 spans 14 amino acids. The CDR3 spells CASSITGRSEKLFF. CDR3 in DNA: TGTGCCAGTAGTATTACAGGGAGATCAGAAAAACTGTTTTTT.

CDR3 in amino acids: CASSLQGKAQHF. For the CDR3, the DNA is TGTGCCAGCAGCTTGCAGGGTAAAGCCCAGCATTTT. The chain is built from TRBV7-2 and TRBJ1-5, with TRBD1 as a possible D gene (5 bases). Germline V gene data show CDR1 as SGHTA and CDR2 as FQGNSA. The CDR3 loop spans 12 amino acids. V lost 3 bases, J lost 11 bases, and 11 bases lay in between.

The chain carries TRBV5-4 and TRBJ1-5; D is possibly TRBD1 (6 bases). This CDR3 region has 17 residues. Germline CDR1 and CDR2: SGHNT and YYREEE (reference sequence). Trimming took 4 bases from V and 2 from J, leaving 19 bases between them. CDR3 sequence reads: CASSPRRGRAGNQPQHF. The CDR3 nucleotides read TGTGCCAGCAGCCCTCGCAGGGGACGGGCGGGCAATCAGCCCCAGCATTTT. Using reference TRBV5-4 and TRBJ1-5 for the parts outside the CDR3, the full variable domain is ETGVTQSPTHLIKTRGQQVTLRCSSQSGHNTVSWYQQALGQGPQFIFQYYREEENGRGNFPPRFSGLQFPNYSSELNVNALELDDSALYLCASSPRRGRAGNQPQHFGDGTRLSIL.

As for this clone: The sample carries other DNA sequences with the same CDR3. The chain's CDR3 is CASSLGGDTEAFF. The DNA of the CDR3 is TGTGCCAGCAGCTTAGGCGGGGATACTGAAGCTTTCTTT. The V call is TRBV7-8, the J call TRBJ1-1, with D uncertain. The CDR3 totals 13 residues. The V end was cut by 1 base, the J end by 5 bases, with 8 bases between. From germline, CDR1 is SGHVS and CDR2 FQNEAQ.

V and J are TRBV28 and TRBJ1-2; D might be TRBD1 (6 bases). The CDR3 loop spans 13 amino acids. The germline gives CDR1 MDHEN, CDR2 SYDVKM. V gave up 1 base and J gave up 4 bases, with 7 bases separating them. In DNA form, the CDR3 reads TGTGCCAGCAGTTTATTAGGGGGCTATGGCTACACCTTC. It yields the protein CASSLLGGYGYTF.

This clone was counted a few times. The chain links TRBV2 to TRBJ2-2, with D possibly being TRBD1 (5 bases). The ends were cut back, 8 bases at V and 4 bases at J, with 14 bases in the middle. Germline-derived CDR1 and CDR2 are SNHLY and FYNNEI. This CDR3 comprises 14 residues. CDR3 sequence (DNA): TGTGCCAGCTCCTTAGTCAGGGCCACCGGGGAGCTGTTTTTT. It yields the protein CASSLVRATGELFF.

The rearrangement joins TRBV11-2 to TRBJ1-3; unclear D gene. This CDR3 contains 15 residues. Germline CDR1 is SGHAT and CDR2 is FQNNGV. The V gene lost 1 base and the J gene lost 7 bases, with 14 bases spanning the gap. The CDR3 DNA reads TGTGCCAGCAGCTTAGGAGCCAGGCCAGAGAACACCATATATTTT. Translation gives CASSLGARPENTIYF.

The gene calls are TRBV27 and TRBJ2-5; D gene ambiguous. The V gene's germline CDR1 is MNHEY and CDR2 SMNVEV (reference sequence). CDR3 length: 11 residues. V lost 10 bases and J 13 bases, leaving 19 bases between the germline ends. CDR3 sequence: CAIPQCRPRYF. As DNA, the CDR3 is TGTGCCATCCCACAGTGCCGCCCGCGGTACTTC.

The chain carries TRBV19 and TRBJ1-1; a possible D gene is TRBD1 (5 bases). The germline V gene has CDR1 LNHDA and CDR2 SQIVND (reference sequence). Trimming took off 6 bases at V and 6 bases at J, with 8 bases between the two ends. CDR3 length: 11 residues. The CDR3 region is CASSTGPEAFF. For the CDR3, the DNA is TGTGCCAGTAGCACAGGCCCTGAAGCTTTCTTT.

The V and J genes are TRBV7-8 and TRBJ1-2, with unresolved D. Deletions cut 5 bases from V and 3 bases from J, with 19 bases between. CDR1 is SGHVS, CDR2 FQNEAQ, per germline. This CDR3 contains 16 residues. The CDR3 DNA sequence: TGTGCCAGCAGCCCCGAGGTCCCAGAGGATTACTATGGCTACACCTTC. Its protein is CASSPEVPEDYYGYTF.

The V and J genes are TRBV27 and TRBJ1-1; D perhaps matches TRBD1 (5 bases). The CDR3 spans 11 residues. Germline CDR1 and CDR2: MNHEY and SMNVEV (reference sequence). Trimming took 4 bases from V and 6 from J, leaving 6 bases between them. CDR3 amino acids: CASSSTAEAFF. The CDR3 coding sequence is TGTGCCAGCAGTTCGACAGCTGAAGCTTTCTTT.

J is TRBJ1-2 and V is TRBV4-2; D possibly corresponds to TRBD1 (5 bases). V dropped 0 bases and J dropped 8 bases, with 16 bases sitting between them. Germline assignment: CDR1 LGHNA and CDR2 YNFKEQ. This CDR3 has 15 residues. The CDR3 protein is CASSQDGQGARGYTF. CDR3 coding DNA: TGTGCCAGCAGCCAAGATGGACAAGGGGCGCGGGGCTACACCTTC.

The rearrangement uses TRBV6-5 and TRBJ1-1; D may be TRBD1 (6 bases). Looked up from germline, CDR1 is MNHEY and CDR2 is SVGAGI. CDR3 length equals 15 residues. Trimming took 0 bases from V and 5 from J, leaving 13 bases between them. The CDR3, as DNA: TGTGCCAGCAGTTACTCGAGTAACAGGGCGACTGAAGCTTTCTTT. This gives the protein CASSYSSNRATEAFF.

V is TRBV7-9 and J is TRBJ1-2, with D possibly TRBD1 on 6 matching bases. With 5 bases removed from V and 5 bases from J, the gap between germline ends came to 12 bases. The CDR3 runs to 13 residues. From germline, CDR1 is SEHNR and CDR2 FQNEAQ (reference sequence). The CDR3 loop reads CASSPGTSYGYTF. CDR3 in DNA: TGTGCCAGCAGCCCAGGGACAAGTTATGGCTACACCTTC.

The chain is built from TRBV10-3 and TRBJ1-4, with a weak D call TRBD1 (5 bases). CDR1 is ENHRY and CDR2 is SYGVKD in the germline V gene. The CDR3 extends over 13 amino acids. The ends were cut back, 11 bases at V and 8 bases at J, with 18 bases in the middle. CDR3 nucleotides: TGTGCCTCTAAGGGGTCCCCGGAAGAAAAACTGTTTTTT. It is translated as CASKGSPEEKLFF.

The chain recombines TRBV27 with TRBJ1-2; perhaps TRBD1 as D (5 bases). Trimming pared 4 bases from V and 4 bases from J, leaving 13 bases between. The CDR3 is 14 amino acids. Germline values: CDR1 MNHEY, CDR2 SMNVEV (reference sequence). The CDR3 is CASSSLRDAYGYTF. CDR3 bases: TGTGCCAGCAGTTCGCTCAGGGATGCCTATGGCTACACCTTC.

This chain joins TRBV27 and TRBJ2-7, with TRBD1 identical over 7 bases. The CDR3 contains 18 residues. J lost 0 bases, V lost 4 bases, and 15 bases had no gene match. Germline V gene lookup returns CDR1 MNHEY and CDR2 SMNVEV (reference sequence). The CDR3 DNA reads as TGTGCCAGCAGTTCCACAAAGGCTACAGGGGTCAACTCCTACGAGCAGTACTTC. It translates to CASSSTKATGVNSYEQYF.

This clone came up once. The gene calls are TRBV30 and TRBJ2-7, with TRBD1 identical over 9 bases. V gave up 3 bases and J gave up 4 bases; unmatched junction bases: 7. In germline, CDR1 is GTSNPN, CDR2 SVGIG (reference sequence). The CDR3 covers 14 residues. The CDR3 spells CAWSLGTGSYEQYF. CDR3 DNA: TGTGCCTGGAGCCTAGGGACAGGGTCTTACGAGCAGTACTTC. Full variable domain (remainder filled in from reference TRBV30 and TRBJ2-7): SQTIHQWPATLVQPVGSPLSLECTVEGTSNPNLYWYRQAAGRGLQLLFYSVGIGQISSEVPQNLSASRPQDRQFILSSKKLLLSDSGFYLCAWSLGTGSYEQYFGPGTRLTVT.

The V call is TRBV5-6, the J call TRBJ2-5, with TRBD1 matching 7 bases. V lost 4 bases to trimming and J lost 1 base; unmatched junction nucleotides: 4. In germline, CDR1 is SGHDT, CDR2 YYEEEE. The CDR3 is 14 residues long. CDR3 DNA sequence: TGTGCCAGCAGCCTGGACAGGCGCCAAGAGACCCAGTACTTC. Protein: CASSLDRRQETQYF.

The chain recombines TRBV7-2 with TRBJ2-5; no clear D gene. Deletions cut 1 base from V and 0 bases from J, with 12 bases between. CDR3 size: 16 residues. CDR1 is SGHTA and CDR2 is FQGNSA in the germline V gene. The CDR3 loop reads CASSLVQTIHQETQYF. CDR3 sequence (DNA): TGTGCCAGCAGCTTAGTACAGACAATCCACCAAGAGACCCAGTACTTC.

The chain employs TRBV5-8 and TRBJ1-1; D is perhaps TRBD1 (5 bases). V was clipped by 3 bases and J by 1 base, with 7 bases between them. The CDR3 runs to 13 residues. Germline values: CDR1 SGHTS, CDR2 YDEGEE. The chain's CDR3 is CASSSTANTEAFF. CDR3 coding DNA: TGTGCCAGCAGCTCGACAGCGAACACTGAAGCTTTCTTT.

CDR3 nucleotide sequence: TGTGCCAGCAGCTTAGCGACTAGCGGGGGAGAAGAGACCCAGTACTTC. Its translation: CASSLATSGGEETQYF. This sequence joins TRBV7-2 and TRBJ2-5, with 12 positions matching TRBD2. Germline CDR1 reads SGHTA; CDR2 reads FQGNSA. The length of the CDR3 is 16 residues. V lost 0 bases and J lost 3; bases outside the gene matches: 2.